These 31 T cell receptor beta chains share one sample of origin, sequenced in a study of blood T cell repertoires in COVID-19. Only in-frame clones appear in the TCRdb table, and some are missing; sequencing was by immunoSEQ multiplex PCR. The table lists a few hundred thousand clones, about 68% of them singletons. Sequenced sample: peripheral blood. The receptors shown here come from a woman of 80 years or more with acute or convalescent COVID-19.

The chain employs TRBV19 and TRBJ1-5; 8 positions match TRBD1. The CDR3 consists of 15 residues. Germline loops: CDR1 LNHDA, CDR2 SQIVND (reference sequence). The trim removed 6 bases at V and 6 bases at J, leaving 10 bases unmatched. CDR3 loop: CASSSEQGGGQPQHF. In DNA, the CDR3 is TGTGCCAGTAGCTCAGAACAGGGGGGCGGTCAGCCCCAGCATTTT.

The chain couples TRBV5-1 to TRBJ2-6; D remains unclear. Looked up from germline, CDR1 is SGHRS and CDR2 is YFSETQ. Deletions cut 0 bases from V and 0 bases from J, with 13 bases between. The CDR3 is 18 residues long. The CDR3 here is CASSLALAASSGANVLTF. CDR3 nucleotide sequence: TGCGCCAGCAGCTTGGCCCTCGCGGCCAGCTCTGGGGCCAACGTCCTGACTTTC.

The chain couples TRBV13 to TRBJ1-1, with no clear D. Germline V gives CDR1 PRHDT, CDR2 FYEKMQ (reference sequence). This CDR3 is built from 13 residues. V was cut by 5 bases and J by 4 bases, with 11 bases left in between. Written as DNA, the CDR3 is TGTGCCAGCAGCCGGCTTGAGCGCACTGAAGCTTTCTTT. Translated, it gives CASSRLERTEAFF.

The gene calls are TRBV28 and TRBJ1-6, with D hard to call. Germline V CDR1 and CDR2: MDHEN, SYDVKM. Trimming pared 7 bases from V and 0 bases from J, leaving 13 bases between. The CDR3 runs 16 residues. CDR3 region: CASIPPGGSYNSPLHF. CDR3 in DNA: TGTGCCAGCATCCCCCCCGGTGGCTCCTATAATTCACCCCTCCACTTT.

The chain joins TRBV5-4 to TRBJ2-1, with 10 bases that match TRBD2. Unmatched junction bases numbered 8, after V lost 4 bases and J lost 7 bases. The CDR3 spans 15 residues. Germline CDR1 reads SGHNT; CDR2 reads YYREEE (reference sequence). The CDR3 here is CASSHGTSVWNEQFF. The CDR3 DNA sequence: TGTGCCAGCAGCCACGGGACTAGCGTCTGGAATGAGCAGTTCTTC.

This chain uses TRBV29-1 with TRBJ2-3, with TRBD2 as a possible D gene (5 bases). The V gene's germline CDR1 is SQVTM and CDR2 ANQGSEA. The CDR3 is 14 amino acids. V was pared by 3 bases and J by 2 bases, with 12 bases between. The DNA for the CDR3 is TGCAGCGTTGAGTCTGGCGGGCACACAGATACGCAGTATTTT. Translating it yields CSVESGGHTDTQYF.

This clone has only a few counts. This chain uses TRBV12-3 or TRBV12-4 with TRBJ2-7; tentative D call: TRBD1 (5 bases). Trimming cost V 5 bases and J 4 bases, with 9 bases left between them. The CDR3 has 12 residues. The CDR3 DNA sequence: TGTGCCAGCAGTCGACAGATTTACGAGCAGTACTTC. Its translation: CASSRQIYEQYF.

CDR3 sequence: CATRTSGSRGDNEQFF. CDR3 in DNA: TGTGCCACCCGGACTAGCGGGAGCAGGGGAGACAATGAGCAGTTCTTC. This chain links TRBV19 with TRBJ2-1; 13 bases align to TRBD2. Germline CDR1 is LNHDA and CDR2 is SQIVND (reference sequence). The CDR3 length is 16 residues. The V and J ends lost 10 bases and 5 bases, in that order; junction bases with no gene match: 11.

V usage is TRBV6-5 and J usage is TRBJ1-2; TRBD1 agrees at 9 bases. Losses at the gene ends were 0 bases for V and 7 bases for J; bases not matched to a gene: 6. The germline gives CDR1 MNHEY, CDR2 SVGAGI. The CDR3 sequence is 15 residues long. This chain's CDR3 is CASSYSGQGRGGYTF. The DNA of the CDR3 is TGTGCCAGCAGTTACTCCGGACAGGGGAGGGGTGGCTACACCTTC.

This clone was seen just once. The chain employs TRBV6-2 or TRBV6-3 and TRBJ2-2, with a tentative D call TRBD2 (5 bases). Germline V gene sequence: CDR1 MNHEY, CDR2 SVGEGT. V was clipped by 6 bases and J by 5 bases, with 19 bases between them. The CDR3 sequence is 16 residues long. The CDR3 region is CASSFQLERWTGELFF. The DNA for the CDR3 is TGTGCCAGCAGCTTCCAATTGGAGCGGTGGACCGGGGAGCTGTTTTTT.

The rearrangement joins TRBV7-2 to TRBJ1-4; weak D call: TRBD1 (5 bases). CDR3 size: 14 residues. The germline CDR1 and CDR2 sequences are SGHTA and FQGNSA. With 1 base removed from V and 6 bases from J, the gap between germline ends came to 9 bases. CDR3 in DNA: TGTGCCAGCAGCTTAGTCGGGGGGTATGAAAAACTGTTTTTT. It encodes CASSLVGGYEKLFF.

This clone occurred a few times. The V and J genes are TRBV7-2 and TRBJ2-1; 9 nucleotides align to TRBD2. Germline V CDR1 and CDR2: SGHTA, FQGNSA. This CDR3 has 17 amino acids. J lost 5 bases, V lost 5 bases, and 13 bases had no gene match. The CDR3 is CASSPPGSLAGNNEQFF. For the CDR3, the DNA is TGTGCCAGCAGCCCCCCGGGATCCCTAGCGGGAAACAATGAGCAGTTCTTC. The full variable domain, completed using reference TRBV7-2 and TRBJ2-1, is GAGVSQSPSNKVTEKGKDVELRCDPISGHTALYWYRQSLGQGLEFLIYFQGNSAPDKSGLPSDRFSAERTGGSVSTLTIQRTQQEDSAVYLCASSPPGSLAGNNEQFFGPGTRLTVL.

The count of this clone is one. Other nucleotide sequences from this sample produce the same CDR3. This chain links TRBV6-2 or TRBV6-3 with TRBJ2-2, with 11 bases aligning to TRBD2. The V segment lost 5 bases and the J segment 1 base; nucleotides outside the gene matches: 3. The CDR3 runs 16 residues. Germline V gene lookup returns CDR1 MNHEY and CDR2 SVGEGT. For the CDR3, the DNA is TGTGCCAGCAGTGTACTAGCGGGGGTGAACACCGGGGAGCTGTTTTTT. It specifies CASSVLAGVNTGELFF.

This chain connects TRBV3-1 (or the pseudogene TRBV3-2) to TRBJ2-7, with 14 bases matching TRBD2. The CDR3 extends over 16 amino acids. The germline CDR1 and CDR2 sequences are LGHDT and YNNKEL (reference sequence). V lost 4 bases, J lost 4 bases, and 6 bases stayed unmatched. The CDR3 sequence is CASSPGLAGDVYEQYF. DNA of the CDR3: TGTGCCAGCAGCCCGGGACTAGCGGGAGATGTATACGAGCAGTACTTC.

The chain has TRBV5-6 and TRBJ2-7, with 7 nucleotides matching TRBD2. With V trimmed by 1 base and J by 2 bases, 6 bases remained unmatched. This CDR3 has 15 amino acids. Germline V gives CDR1 SGHDT, CDR2 YYEEEE. As DNA, the CDR3 is TGTGCCAGCAGCTTGTATGTAGGACTAGCCTACGAGCAGTACTTC. Protein sequence: CASSLYVGLAYEQYF.

This clone was seen a few times. The rearrangement links TRBV7-9 to TRBJ1-4, with D possibly matching TRBD1 (6 bases). The germline V gene has CDR1 SEHNR and CDR2 FQNEAQ (reference sequence). This CDR3 has 14 amino acids. Trimming removed 2 bases from V and 4 bases from J, with 8 bases in between. The CDR3 DNA reads as TGTGCCAGCAGCTTACAGGGGATTAATGAAAAACTGTTTTTT. It specifies CASSLQGINEKLFF.

The count of this clone is one. The J gene is TRBJ1-2, the V gene TRBV7-2; D not resolved. Trimming removed 1 base at V and 2 bases at J, with 8 bases between. This CDR3 is 14 amino acids long. CDR1 and CDR2 from the germline V gene are SGHTA and FQGNSA. The CDR3 protein is CASSLGGTNYGYTF. Written as DNA, the CDR3 is TGTGCCAGCAGCTTAGGCGGCACAAACTATGGCTACACCTTC.

The chain joins TRBV6-6 to TRBJ1-2, with 9 bases matching TRBD1. CDR3 length: 15 amino acids. J was trimmed by 4 bases and V by 5 bases; bases with no gene match: 8. Germline CDR1 is MNHNY and CDR2 is SVGAGI (reference sequence). In DNA, the CDR3 is TGTGCCAGCAGTACCCGGGACAGGGTCGGCTATGGCTACACCTTC. It is translated as CASSTRDRVGYGYTF.

This clone showed up just a few times. The V call is TRBV9, the J call TRBJ2-2; 8 bases map to TRBD2. Germline V CDR1 and CDR2: SGDLS, YYNGEE. The CDR3 runs 16 residues. Germline trimming cut 0 bases from V and 0 bases from J; bases unmatched to any gene: 1. CDR3 DNA: TGTGCCAGCAGCGTAGGACTAGCGCCGAACACCGGGGAGCTGTTTTTT. This sequence encodes CASSVGLAPNTGELFF.

The V gene is TRBV19, the J gene TRBJ2-3; 9 nucleotides line up with TRBD2. J lost 0 bases, V lost 4 bases, and 8 bases had no gene match. Germline V gene lookup returns CDR1 LNHDA and CDR2 SQIVND (reference sequence). There are 17 residues in the CDR3. CDR3 nucleotide sequence: TGTGCCAGTAGTACGAAGCGGGAGGCCACTAGCACAGATACGCAGTATTTT. This sequence encodes CASSTKREATSTDTQYF.

This chain links TRBV11-3 with TRBJ2-1, with 11 bases that match TRBD2. Germline V CDR1 and CDR2: SGHNT, YENEEA. With V trimmed by 3 bases and J by 7 bases, 5 bases remained unmatched. The CDR3 spans 15 residues. The chain's CDR3 is CASSFSGGAGNEQFF. The CDR3 bases are TGTGCCAGCAGCTTTAGCGGGGGGGCCGGTAATGAGCAGTTCTTC.

The rearrangement links TRBV4-1 to TRBJ2-2; D is undetermined. This CDR3 is 15 amino acids long. The germline gives CDR1 MGHRA, CDR2 YSYEKL. Trimming stripped 2 bases from V and 5 bases from J, with 12 bases between. The chain's CDR3 is CASSQPATRTGELFF. The CDR3 region has the DNA TGCGCCAGCAGCCAACCTGCTACCAGGACCGGGGAGCTGTTTTTT.

The CDR3 nucleotides are TGTGCCAGCAGCATACTATACAGGGGAAACTATGGCTACACCTTC. As protein: CASSILYRGNYGYTF. The V and J genes are TRBV7-9 and TRBJ1-2; 7 nucleotides agree with TRBD1. Germline values: CDR1 SEHNR, CDR2 FQNEAQ (reference sequence). The CDR3 has 15 residues. V trimming: 5 bases; J trimming: 2 bases; junction bases outside the gene matches: 8.

This chain connects TRBV19 to TRBJ2-1, with D hard to call. Trimming left V 5 bases short and J 15 bases short, with 20 bases between. The CDR3 covers 13 residues. Germline V gene lookup returns CDR1 LNHDA and CDR2 SQIVND (reference sequence). The CDR3 DNA reads TGTGCCAGTAGTCGTTCGCAACCGGGTTTTCTGTTCTTC. Translating gives CASSRSQPGFLFF.

The J gene is TRBJ2-1, the V gene TRBV10-3, with D perhaps matching TRBD2 (7 bases). The CDR3 is made up of 15 amino acids. CDR1 and CDR2 (germline): ENHRY, SYGVKD. The CDR3, as DNA: TGTGCTGTCTCCGGGGGGCCCAGCTCCTACAATGAGCAGTTCTTC. It specifies CAVSGGPSSYNEQFF.

The V gene is TRBV18, the J gene TRBJ1-4; D not certain. CDR1 is KGHSH and CDR2 is LQKENI in the germline V gene. The CDR3 runs to 14 residues. V was cut by 3 bases and J by 5 bases, with 10 bases left in between. CDR3 in DNA: TGTGCCAGCTCACCGAACAGAAGGAATGAAAAACTGTTTTTT. It encodes CASSPNRRNEKLFF.

The chain joins TRBV6-2 or TRBV6-3 to TRBJ2-7, with TRBD1 as a possible D gene (6 bases). Looked up from germline, CDR1 is MNHEY and CDR2 is SVGEGT. Trimming took off 2 bases at V and 2 bases at J, with 16 bases between the two ends. The CDR3 length is 16 residues. The CDR3 nucleotides are TGTGCCAGCAGTTACCGAGATCTGGGGGCTACCTACGAGCAGTACTTC. Translating gives CASSYRDLGATYEQYF.

As regards this clone: Different DNA sequences within this sample yield the same CDR3. The chain links TRBV19 to TRBJ1-6; TRBD1 matches 12 bases. This CDR3 is built from 15 residues. J lost 7 bases, V lost 5 bases, and 3 bases had no gene match. Germline CDR1 reads LNHDA; CDR2 reads SQIVND (reference sequence). CDR3 amino acids: CASSGDRGRNSPLHF. The CDR3 bases are TGTGCCAGTAGTGGGGACAGGGGGCGGAATTCACCCCTCCACTTT.

The chain uses TRBV27 and TRBJ2-1; 12 bases match TRBD2. Per germline, CDR1 MNHEY and CDR2 SMNVEV (reference sequence). J gave up 1 base and V 7 bases, and 5 bases lay outside the gene matches. This CDR3 spans 16 amino acids. This CDR3 is CASTPTSGRSYNEQFF. DNA for the CDR3: TGTGCCAGCACTCCGACTAGCGGGAGATCCTACAATGAGCAGTTCTTC.

The rearrangement uses TRBV4-1 and TRBJ2-1; the match to TRBD2 covers 7 bases. The germline CDR1 and CDR2 sequences are MGHRA and YSYEKL. The CDR3 spans 17 residues. Trimming at V came to 4 bases and at J to 0 bases, leaving 9 bases not matched to a gene. The CDR3 region is CASSPGWGGGSYNEQFF. The DNA of the CDR3 is TGCGCCAGCAGCCCCGGCTGGGGGGGTGGCTCCTACAATGAGCAGTTCTTC.

The V call is TRBV19, the J call TRBJ1-4; TRBD1 aligns across 9 bases. This CDR3 has 15 amino acids. CDR1 is LNHDA and CDR2 is SQIVND in the germline V gene (reference sequence). The ends lost 3 bases at V and 5 bases at J; junction bases unmatched: 4. The CDR3 DNA is TGTGCCAGTAGTATTTTGGACAGGGGAAATGAAAAACTGTTTTTT. This gives the protein CASSILDRGNEKLFF. Full variable domain (remainder filled in from reference TRBV19 and TRBJ1-4): DGGITQSPKYLFRKEGQNVTLSCEQNLNHDAMYWYRQDPGQGLRLIYYSQIVNDFQKGDIAEGYSVSREKKESFPLTVTSAQKNPTAFYLCASSILDRGNEKLFFGSGTQLSVL.